This TCR beta chain is from a study of T cells in Graves' hyperthyroidism and ophthalmopathy. Study outcomes and limitations: Most thyroid clonotypes with frequency above 0.001 were detected in blood. Separation of ophthalmopathy from stable hyperthyroidism was achieved by a 13 V-J model.

This clonotype has a handful of counts. Its antigen is still unknown. J was trimmed by 10 bases and V by 0 bases; bases with no gene match: 10. The germline V gene has CDR1 SGHNT and CDR2 YYREEE (reference sequence). The CDR3 loop spans 15 amino acids. Authors of the study amplified TCR beta CDR3 regions from RNA transcripts. HTBI primers were the set used in a first-round RT-PCR of the TCR CDR3. One entry per CDR3 protein results from TCRdb running MiXCR on the multiplex PCR reads. Here the sample spans roughly 500,000 distinct CDR3 sequences, approximately 14% being singletons. The PBMCs studied were ones that came from 10 ml fresh peripheral blood.

This chain uses TRBV5-4 with TRBJ2-1; 7 nucleotides align to TRBD2. Sequenced sample: blood. The sequence was collected from a woman under 40 with Graves' hyperthyroidism that later progressed to Graves' ophthalmopathy. The CDR3 DNA reads TGTGCCAGCAGCTTGGGCGCTAGCGGAAATAAAGAGCAGTTCTTC. It translates to CASSLGASGNKEQFF.